The 3 T cell receptor beta chains below all came from one sample that was sequenced in a study of response to subunit inactivated influenza vaccine (dated by TCRdb to 2017 to 2018). What the time point label conveys for this sample: 40 to 45 days after influenza vaccine administration. Libraries came from RT-PCR. The sequencing machine was an Illumina HiSeq 2500. TCRdb took the public reads, trimmed them with fastp at Q25, ran MiXCR for clone calling and kept in-frame beta chains. Rows with one shared CDR3 protein collapse into an entry with the most common genes and DNA. The sample table contains approximately 500,000 distinct CDR3 sequences; only one count was recorded for about an eighth of them. 13% of the sample rests with the top ten. Source: PBMCs from blood, taken 40 to 50 days after vaccination. These receptors all stem from a man aged 45-65 years who received an inactivated influenza vaccine. Donor details come from another sample of the same person, matched by shared clones.

There are a few counts of this clonotype. The chain carries TRBV28 and TRBJ2-5, with D possibly TRBD2 on 5 matching bases. From germline, CDR1 is MDHEN and CDR2 SYDVKM. V gave up 3 bases and J gave up 2 bases, with 16 bases separating them. The CDR3 contains 16 residues. The CDR3 here is CASSLTQIRGQETQYF. CDR3 DNA: TGTGCCAGCAGTTTGACTCAGATCCGGGGACAAGAGACCCAGTACTTC. Based on the CDR3 plus reference TRBV28 and TRBJ2-5, the full variable domain is DVKVTQSSRYLVKRTGEKVFLECVQDMDHENMFWYRQDPGLGLRLIYFSYDVKMKEKGDIPEGYSVSREKKERFSLILESASTNQTSMYLCASSLTQIRGQETQYFGPGTRLLVL.

This clonotype occurred a few times. This chain uses TRBV5-1 with TRBJ2-1; D is perhaps TRBD2 (5 bases). The CDR3 is 13 amino acids. The germline CDR1 and CDR2 sequences are SGHRS and YFSETQ. V was clipped by 7 bases and J by 5 bases, with 13 bases between them. The CDR3 DNA sequence: TGCGCCAGCTATGAGGGTCCCAACAATGAGCAGTTCTTC. It specifies CASYEGPNNEQFF.

This clonotype has just a few counts. The chain is built from TRBV28 and TRBJ2-7, with D perhaps matching TRBD2 (5 bases). CDR3 size: 14 residues. Trimming stripped 7 bases from V and 6 bases from J, with 19 bases between. Germline V CDR1 and CDR2: MDHEN, SYDVKM. The CDR3 coding sequence is TGTGCCAGCACGGACGGACTGACCGAAGGCGAGCAGTACTTC. Translation: CASTDGLTEGEQYF.